One and the same sample provided the 17 T cell receptor beta chains below, sequenced in a study of monozygotic twins with inflammatory bowel disease. Reprocessing the 5' RACE reads, TCRdb reports a single entry for every CDR3 protein and omits DNA. This listing includes around 47,000 distinct CDR3 sequences. Sequencing input: blood. The receptor set was obtained from a human donor with ulcerative colitis or Crohn's disease, or a healthy co-twin of an affected twin (not recorded which).

The chain couples TRBV19 to TRBJ2-5; there is no DNA to check the TCRdb D call of TRBD2. The CDR3 runs 18 residues. Germline-derived CDR1 and CDR2 are LNHDA and SQIVND (reference sequence). The CDR3 sequence is CASSPPRAGRGQKETQYF.

V and J are TRBV6-1 and TRBJ1-6; TCRdb selects TRBD1, and the lack of DNA leaves this call unchecked. This CDR3 contains 13 residues. Per germline, CDR1 MNHNS and CDR2 SASEGT. CDR3 in amino acids: CASSGTAWSPLHF.

The chain recombines TRBV6-2 or TRBV6-3 with TRBJ1-1. This CDR3 has 14 residues. The germline CDR1 and CDR2 sequences are MNHEY and SVGEGT. CDR3 region: CASSYSRGNTEAFF.

The chain joins TRBV6-6 to TRBJ2-7. The CDR3 contains 11 residues. Germline loops: CDR1 MNHNY, CDR2 SVGAGI (reference sequence). CDR3 protein: CASSLSTEQYF.

J is TRBJ2-7 and V is TRBV2. This CDR3 has 13 amino acids. The germline V gene has CDR1 SNHLY and CDR2 FYNNEI. The CDR3 loop reads CASSDRGAHEQYF.

The V call is TRBV7-2, the J call TRBJ2-1; TCRdb proposes TRBD1, but this gene call is untestable without DNA. The CDR3 has 15 amino acids. The germline V gene has CDR1 SGHTA and CDR2 FQGNSA. The CDR3 here is CASSLEGGGYNEQFF.

The gene calls are TRBV28 and TRBJ1-5; the TCRdb D gene call, TRBD1, has no DNA to confirm it. The CDR3 loop spans 17 amino acids. Germline V gives CDR1 MDHEN, CDR2 SYDVKM. CDR3 amino acids: CASKGTVGYRRNQPQHF.

V gene TRBV5-4 combines with J gene TRBJ1-3; TCRdb's D call, TRBD1, is unchecked because there is no DNA. CDR1 and CDR2 from the germline V gene are SGHNT and YYREEE (reference sequence). The CDR3 has 19 amino acids. The CDR3 spells CASSFRQGTVLSSGNTIYF.

The chain combines TRBV6-1 with TRBJ2-2; TCRdb indicates TRBD1, and absent DNA this call remains unverified. CDR1 and CDR2 (germline): MNHNS, SASEGT. This CDR3 contains 15 residues. CDR3 sequence: CASGEEDRGTGELFF.

This chain connects TRBV7-2 to TRBJ1-4. The CDR3 totals 14 residues. Germline CDR1 is SGHTA and CDR2 is FQGNSA. The CDR3 reads CASSRGPTNEKLFF. The full variable domain, rest sourced from reference TRBV7-2 and TRBJ1-4, is GAGVSQSPSNKVTEKGKDVELRCDPISGHTALYWYRQSLGQGLEFLIYFQGNSAPDKSGLPSDRFSAERTGGSVSTLTIQRTQQEDSAVYLCASSRGPTNEKLFFGSGTQLSVL.

The chain combines TRBV20-1 with TRBJ1-1. Germline V lookup: CDR1 DFQATT, CDR2 SNEGSKA (reference sequence). The CDR3 covers 14 residues. CDR3 protein: CSARPSGRFTEAFF.

The V and J genes are TRBV7-8 and TRBJ1-1. Germline V CDR1 and CDR2: SGHVS, FQNEAQ. This CDR3 has 14 residues. This chain's CDR3 is CASSPRGMNTEAFF. Full variable domain (missing parts from reference TRBV7-8 and TRBJ1-1): GAGVSQSPRYKVAKRGQDVALRCDPISGHVSLFWYQQALGQGPEFLTYFQNEAQLDKSGLPSDRFFAERPEGSVSTLKIQRTQQEDSAVYLCASSPRGMNTEAFFGQGTRLTVV.

The chain joins TRBV5-1 to TRBJ2-1. This CDR3 comprises 15 residues. CDR1 is SGHRS, CDR2 YFSETQ, per germline. The CDR3 sequence is CASSLLGGLNNEQFF. The entire variable domain, with the rest obtained from reference TRBV5-1 and TRBJ2-1, is as follows: KAGVTQTPRYLIKTRGQQVTLSCSPISGHRSVSWYQQTPGQGLQFLFEYFSETQRNKGNFPGRFSGRQFSNSRSEMNVSTLELGDSALYLCASSLLGGLNNEQFFGPGTRLTVL.

The rearrangement links TRBV10-1 to TRBJ2-2; TCRdb names TRBD2, which stays unverified in the absence of DNA. CDR3 size: 15 residues. Germline loops: CDR1 WNHNN, CDR2 SYGVQD (reference sequence). This chain's CDR3 is CASSEGLGMGGELFF.

This chain connects TRBV6-6 to TRBJ1-1; the TCRdb call, TRBD1, lacks DNA for checking. The CDR3 totals 14 residues. Per the germline V gene, CDR1 is MNHNY and CDR2 is SVGAGI (reference sequence). The CDR3 here is CASIKGVGNTEAFF.

CDR3 protein: CASSKGAASGQETQYF. The gene calls are TRBV11-2 and TRBJ2-5; the TCRdb call, TRBD2, lacks DNA for checking. CDR1 and CDR2 from the germline V gene are SGHAT and FQNNGV. This CDR3 is built from 16 residues.

V gene TRBV28 combines with J gene TRBJ1-6; TCRdb's D call, TRBD1, is unchecked because there is no DNA. Germline CDR1 and CDR2: MDHEN and SYDVKM. This CDR3 comprises 18 residues. The CDR3 reads CASSLAGSPTSANSPLHF.